These T cell receptor beta chains were read from a single sample in a study of blood T cells in healthy people across ages. TCRdb passed the 5' RACE reads through MiXCR, listing each CDR3 protein once. There are approximately 790,000 distinct CDR3 sequences in the sample; approximately 67% occur only once, and roughly 26% lies in the top ten. Sequenced sample: blood. These receptors all come from a young man in good health. Both conserved end residues are part of each CDR3. Fields, in order: clone size, D gene, J gene, V gene, CDR3 protein, CDR3 DNA. The D gene is left open where the match is weak. Expanded clones are given a class, and other clones once, few, many or no size at all.

>.|.|TRBJ2-7|TRBV10-3
CAISGSGVGTYEQYF
TGTGCCATCAGTGGATCCGGGGTAGGGACCTACGAGCAGTACTTC
>many|.|TRBJ2-5|TRBV7-3
CASSFQGGQETQYF
TGTGCCAGCAGCTTCCAGGGGGGTCAAGAGACCCAGTACTTC
>.|.|TRBJ2-1|TRBV9
CASSAGGERFFYNEQFF
TGTGCCAGCAGCGCAGGGGGGGAGCGGTTTTTCTACAATGAGCAGTTCTTC
>once|.|TRBJ1-6|TRBV4-3
CASSQGGREFGNSPLHF
TGCGCCAGCAGCCAAGGGGGGAGAGAATTCGGTAATTCACCCCTCCACTTT
>.|TRBD2|TRBJ2-3|TRBV7-3
CASATNGGGTDTQYF
TGTGCCAGCGCTACAAACGGGGGAGGGACAGATACGCAGTATTTT
>few|.|TRBJ2-5|TRBV7-2
CASSLAPGDQETQYF
TGTGCCAGCAGCTTAGCGCCAGGGGACCAAGAGACCCAGTACTTC
>.|.|TRBJ2-7|TRBV7-9
CASSLVGRPPYEQYF
TGTGCCAGCAGCTTAGTAGGTAGGCCTCCCTACGAGCAGTACTTC
>.|.|TRBJ2-7|TRBV20-1
CSATRTENYEQYF
TGCAGTGCTACACGGACAGAGAACTACGAGCAGTACTTC
>.|TRBD2|TRBJ2-1|TRBV20-1
CSATADLLAGGVNEQFF
TGCAGTGCAACAGCAGATCTTCTAGCGGGGGGCGTCAATGAGCAGTTCTTC
>few|.|TRBJ2-7|TRBV20-1
CSVGVSTRGSYEQYF
TGCAGTGTGGGGGTTAGTACCCGAGGTTCCTACGAGCAGTACTTC
>.|TRBD1|TRBJ2-7|TRBV5-1
CASSFTTGGEQYF
TGCGCCAGCAGCTTTACTACAGGGGGCGAGCAGTACTTC
>.|.|TRBJ2-5|TRBV11-2
CASRGLGLQTQYF
TGTGCCAGCAGGGGATTGGGGCTGCAGACCCAGTACTTC
>.|TRBD2|TRBJ2-3|TRBV7-7
CASSSYPRTSGGYTDTQYF
TGTGCTAGCAGCTCGTACCCTCGGACTAGCGGGGGGTACACAGATACGCAGTATTTT
>.|.|TRBJ2-7|TRBV27
CASSYTIGSAYEQYF
TGTGCCAGCAGTTATACTATAGGGAGTGCCTACGAGCAGTACTTC
>.|.|TRBJ2-1|TRBV20-1
CSASSPGTRTETQFF
TGCAGTGCTAGCTCCCCGGGGACCCGCACAGAGACCCAGTTCTTC
>.|.|TRBJ2-7|TRBV9
CASSPTTTYEQYF
TGTGCCAGCAGCCCGACAACAACCTACGAGCAGTACTTC
>.|.|TRBJ1-6|TRBV6-2/TRBV6-3
CASSYSGPSSYNSPLHF
TGTGCCAGCAGTTACTCCGGGCCAAGCTCCTATAATTCACCCCTCCACTTT
>.|.|TRBJ2-1|TRBV9
CASSPTPTGLSYNEQFF
TGTGCCAGCAGCCCGACTCCCACTGGCCTCTCCTACAATGAGCAGTTCTTC
>.|.|TRBJ1-1|TRBV28
CASSLSPDTEAFF
TGTGCCAGCAGTTTAAGTCCTGACACTGAAGCTTTCTTT
>.|.|TRBJ2-1|TRBV6-4
CASSGEGRADEQFF
TGTGCCAGCAGTGGAGAAGGCAGGGCCGATGAGCAGTTCTTC
>.|.|TRBJ2-5|TRBV7-6
CASSSFPGVGETQYF
TGTGCCAGCAGCTCCTTCCCGGGCGTGGGAGAGACCCAGTACTTC
>.|TRBD1|TRBJ1-5|TRBV29-1
CSVDIWTGPNQPQHF
TGCAGCGTTGACATCTGGACAGGGCCAAATCAGCCCCAGCATTTT
>few|.|TRBJ2-1|TRBV12-3/TRBV12-4
CASSSNRWNEQFF
TGTGCCAGCAGTTCAAACAGGTGGAATGAGCAGTTCTTC
>.|.|TRBJ2-5|TRBV6-2/TRBV6-3
CASSNNPGETQYF
TGTGCCAGCAGTAACAACCCGGGAGAGACCCAGTACTTC